This passage covers 5 T cell receptor beta chains from one sample sequenced in a study of cytomegalovirus exposure and HLA in healthy donors. The PCR employed 60 Vbeta primers together with 13 Jbeta primers. Libraries were prepared by immunoSEQ multiplex PCR; TCRdb keeps only in-frame clonotypes and omits some of them. The sample consists of about 160,000 clones, 68% of them appearing once. Specimen: PBMCs. The receptors were gathered from a woman aged 18-29 years in good health and CMV-seropositive.

This clone turned up a few times. The chain has TRBV19 and TRBJ1-1; 8 nucleotides match TRBD1. The V segment lost 4 bases and the J segment 8 bases; nucleotides outside the gene matches: 6. This CDR3 is 13 amino acids long. CDR1 LNHDA and CDR2 SQIVND come from the germline V gene (reference sequence). The CDR3 loop is CASSKRTGKEAFF. CDR3 DNA: TGTGCCAGTAGTAAGAGGACAGGGAAAGAAGCTTTCTTT. Using reference TRBV19 and TRBJ1-1 for the parts outside the CDR3, the full variable domain is DGGITQSPKYLFRKEGQNVTLSCEQNLNHDAMYWYRQDPGQGLRLIYYSQIVNDFQKGDIAEGYSVSREKKESFPLTVTSAQKNPTAFYLCASSKRTGKEAFFGQGTRLTVV.

The chain couples TRBV5-6 to TRBJ2-7, with 10 bases that match TRBD1. V shed 2 bases, J shed 3 bases, and the junction held 5 bases outside the gene matches. CDR1 and CDR2 from the germline V gene are SGHDT and YYEEEE. This CDR3 is built from 15 residues. Written as DNA, the CDR3 is TGTGCCAGCAGCTTTCAGGGACAGGGGTACTACGAGCAGTACTTC. As protein: CASSFQGQGYYEQYF.

The gene calls are TRBV7-8 and TRBJ2-3, with D hard to call. V was trimmed by 5 bases and J by 7 bases, leaving 10 bases between them. This CDR3 contains 12 residues. Per germline, CDR1 SGHVS and CDR2 FQNEAQ. CDR3 sequence (DNA): TGTGCCAGCAGCCTCGAGAGGAATACGCAGTATTTT. It translates to CASSLERNTQYF. Combining the CDR3 with reference TRBV7-8 and TRBJ2-3 gives the whole variable domain GAGVSQSPRYKVAKRGQDVALRCDPISGHVSLFWYQQALGQGPEFLTYFQNEAQLDKSGLPSDRFFAERPEGSVSTLKIQRTQQEDSAVYLCASSLERNTQYFGPGTRLTVL.

The rearrangement joins TRBV2 to TRBJ1-2; D is unclear. Trimming cost V 7 bases and J 1 base, with 10 bases left between them. The CDR3 sequence is 13 residues long. The germline V gene encodes CDR1 SNHLY and CDR2 FYNNEI. CDR3 residues: CASKLPSNYGYTF. The CDR3 nucleotides read TGTGCCAGCAAGCTCCCTAGTAACTATGGCTACACCTTC.

The genes are TRBV7-6 and TRBJ2-6; TRBD1 is a possible D gene (6 bases). The V end was cut by 8 bases, the J end by 2 bases, with 10 bases between. From germline, CDR1 is SGHVS and CDR2 FNYEAQ. The CDR3 loop spans 14 amino acids. Here the CDR3 reads CASGGSPGANVLTF. The CDR3 DNA is TGTGCCAGCGGGGGCTCTCCTGGGGCCAACGTCCTGACTTTC.